The clone carrying this TCR beta chain came up many times. The antigen remains unidentified. The time point was: newly diagnosed GD, antithyroid drugs for less than 3 months. Researchers made the TCR library from RNA that was extracted from PBMCs. The data belong to a study of regulatory T cells in long-lasting Graves disease. Overall study results and limits: Less diverse TCR repertoires were seen in persistent Graves' patients than in newly diagnosed ones.

From germline, CDR1 is SGHAT and CDR2 FQNNGV. This CDR3 has 16 residues. Arm-PCR of CDR3 regions and iRepertoire HTBI primers were used to build TCR beta libraries. Each CDR3 protein is one row after TCRdb ran MiXCR on the multiplex PCR reads. The repertoire includes approximately 360,000 distinct CDR3 sequences, approximately 12% of them detected once, and approximately 17% sits in the top ten. The same sample was also studied in work on T cells in Graves' hyperthyroidism and ophthalmopathy.

This chain uses TRBV11-2 with TRBJ2-1; TRBD1 might be the D (5 bases). The end of the DNA aligns better with TRBJ2-5, so the J call may be wrong. This sequence was found in a woman aged 18-30 years with Graves disease. The sample consisted of peripheral blood mononuclear cells (PBMCs), taken at new diagnosis, from a patient treated with antithyroid drugs. In DNA, the CDR3 is TGTGCCAGCAGCTTAGTATCTAGGGGTCACGGAGAGACCCAGTACTTC. Residues: CASSLVSRGHGETQYF.